The present T cell receptor (beta chain) was sequenced within a study of identical twins (dated by TCRdb to the mid-2010s). Context from the whole study: TCR alpha and beta repertoires from monozygotic twins, unrelated adults of various ages and cord blood were deep-sequenced to test whether fetal clonotypes persist. To rule out contamination, the twin experiments were replicated at different times with different library preparation protocols. The research as a whole found: Out-of-frame TCR alpha sharing in monozygotic twins was systematically underestimated by recombination models, whereas sharing between unrelated individuals was in agreement with the recombination models. The excess sharing between twins in beta out-of-frame sequences was weaker because fewer shared sequences reduced the signal-to-noise ratio. Out-of-frame TCR alpha sequences shared between twins showed an excess of low generation-probability sequences compared with coincidental sharing between unrelated individuals. Zero-insertion analyses could be partly confounded by invariant T cells such as MAIT and iNKT, although diverse VJ usage argued against such confounding for most clonotypes. Because the same donors could not be followed over many years, the conclusions depended on cross-sectional statistical analysis. Abundant cord blood beta clonotypes had fewer insertions, young adult naive repertoires showed a similar but weaker trend, and memory repertoires showed no such trend.

Every donor was a healthy Caucasian. Three pairs of female monozygotic twins, all aged roughly 18 to 29 years, made up the twin cohort. Positive isolation kits from Invitrogen were used to isolate the CD4+ and CD8+ T cell populations. With respect to this clonotype: The specificity of this receptor is unknown. Per-nucleotide qualities are absent, and no much larger clonotype sits a single base away.

Between the V and J ends, shortened by 0 bases and 0 bases respectively, the junction contains 11 bases. Inclusive of the bounding cysteine and phenylalanine, the CDR3 is 16 residues long. Only the CDR3 DNA stays, 48 bases, in frame from base 1. The germline V gene (reference sequence) supplies CDR1 DFQATT and CDR2 SNEGSKA. Receptor libraries were prepared by 5' RACE. Data came from an Illumina HiSeq 2000. A universal primer binding site was added through template switching, and the final cDNA carried a unique molecular identifier so that TCR cDNA molecules could be counted accurately. First-strand cDNA for TCR alpha and beta chains was synthesized from specific primers in the conserved constant-segment region. To control for contamination, each cDNA library was double barcoded with a SMART-Mk sample barcode plus Illumina barcodes. TruSeq adapter sequences and Illumina sample barcodes were added in two successive PCR steps. TCR alpha and beta cDNA libraries were sequenced on the Illumina HiSeq platform with custom primers. As for how the authors treated the data: Raw reads were processed with MiGEC to extract unique molecular identifiers, and MiXCR was used to determine CDR3 positions. Recombination models were inferred per individual with the repgenHMM and IGoR tools using an EM algorithm. The analysis of shared clonotypes was done with the tcR package in R, with sharing normalized by the product of cloneset sizes. Out-of-frame nonproductive sequences were analyzed to study raw recombination free of thymic and clonal selection effects. TCRdb handled the public reads itself, with Q25 trimming in fastp and clone calling in MiXCR, and kept productive beta chains. CDR3 protein duplicates are merged, each entry listing the most common genes and DNA. The V and J calls come from TCRdb's annotation, not from the publication. The sample profile shows about 550,000 distinct CDR3 sequences; 20% to 25% of them were found once. Approximately 0.52% of the sample rests with the top ten.

This sample was shared with a second study, whose subject was yellow fever vaccine responses in identical twins. The second study's authors report: The T cell response to vaccination in identical twins was reported by the authors to appear partly convergent and partly personalized. Focusing on identical twins, the study followed the T cell clones that responded to the vaccine, and did so with precision.

This sequence was found in a woman younger than 35 in good health. The chain is made from TRBV20-1 and TRBJ2-2; no D segment can be confidently identified. What was sequenced was CD4+ T cells sorted from blood. The nucleotides read TGCAGTGCTAGAGATCCTACGGCCCCGAACACCGGGGAGCTGTTTTTT. This gives the protein CSARDPTAPNTGELFF.